This paragraph reports one TCR beta chain. Its cognate antigen has yet to be identified. It has no much larger one-base neighbor in the sample; base qualities were not kept. This entry is derived from a study of blood T cell repertoires in COVID-19 (TCRdb year 2020). About the study as a whole: Samples from collaborators originated in the United States, Italy and Spain and spanned both the acute and convalescent phases of COVID-19. The material from the prospective study consisted of cDNA or gDNA derived from T cells, B-cell-depleted T cells, or PBMCs. Deeply sampled blood TCRbeta repertoires from subjects exposed to, actively infected with, or recovered from COVID-19 were included in the dataset. A freely available public database, intended as a resource for researchers studying the immune response to SARS-CoV-2, is where the repertoires were released. Samples were obtained from the ongoing ImmuneRACE study (first 160 participants) and from some 1,200 subjects provided by 6 global collaborators. A de-identified subject ID, COVID-19 status, age in years and sex were almost always included in the sample metadata. Where available, HLA class I and class II types were obtained from metadata supplied by the sample provider rather than from assay-based typing.

Whole blood was collected in K2EDTA tubes by collaborating institutions according to the institutions' own protocols. For TCRbeta analysis, collaborator samples were shipped as frozen whole blood, as isolated PBMCs, or as DNA extracted from either sample type. TCRbeta CDR3 regions were amplified from genomic DNA using the immunoSEQ Assay, a bias-controlled multiplex PCR. In the source study's methods: Nucleated cell counts per sample were estimated from amplification of reference gene primers within the assay. To quantify the absolute abundance of each unique TCRbeta CDR3 rearrangement, sequence reads were collapsed and filtered. For each sample, productive Simpson clonality was calculated by taking the square root of Simpson's diversity index across productive rearrangements. Not all clones reach the TCRdb copy of this immuneACCESS table, which keeps in-frame sequences only. Checked studies attribute under half of the gap to unresolved V genes and leave the rest unexplained. The V and J calls and the clone size are those of that table, but D and trimming were determined from the DNA. Within this sample are more than 200,000 clones, with approximately 80% of them counted one time only. The ten most abundant clones make up under 5.5% of the sample.

Beyond this particular receptor, the publication reports: How much clinical and demographic metadata was included differed by source and by participant, and the metadata was provided uncurated.

V was cut back by 2 bases and J by 9 bases, leaving a gap of 11 bases between them. The CDR3 runs 13 residues from the cysteine to the phenylalanine. The only DNA kept is the CDR3, 39 bases in frame from the first base. CDR1 and CDR2 were assigned from the germline V gene as MNHEY and SVGAGI. Sequencing was carried out using peripheral blood. The source of this sequence is a man in his sixties with acute or convalescent COVID-19. This sequence uses TRBV6-5 and TRBJ1-5; the D gene is unclear. The CDR3 region reads CASSYLGVPPQHF. The DNA reads TGTGCCAGCAGTTACCTCGGGGTGCCGCCCCAGCATTTT.